Included here is one TCR beta chain sequence, with context. Its specific antigen is unknown. No per-base quality is available; no much larger clone lies one base away. This sample is part of a study of Ad26.COV2.S vaccination and SARS-CoV-2 variants (dated by TCRdb to 2020 to 2022). About the study as a whole: TCRbeta repertoire sequencing served as the tool for gauging how specific and how broad the SARS-CoV-2-reactive T cell receptors were following Ad26.COV2.S vaccination. The TCR-sequenced set comprised about 32 samples: roughly 19 Ad26.COV2.S vaccine recipients, 5 placebo recipients and 8 SARS-CoV-2 convalescent individuals.

TCRbeta CDR3 regions were sequenced with the immunoSEQ Assay. After extraction, genomic DNA underwent amplification by bias-controlled multiplex PCR, followed by high-throughput sequencing. The original methods were these. Collapsing and filtering of sequences were performed to quantify the absolute abundance of each unique TCRbeta CDR3 region. Usable DNA was measured by amplifying reference genes present in all nucleated cells, and TCRbeta template counts were normalized to that usable DNA to estimate T cell fraction. Repertoire TCRs were annotated as SARS-CoV-2-specific when V gene, CDR3 amino acid sequence and J gene were exactly matched to a known reactive TCR set. The reference SARS-CoV-2 TCR set was derived from MIRA and filtered for enrichment in COVID-19-positive ImmuneCODE repertoires, a step that removed public or cross-reactive TCRs. Drawing on the MIRA antigens, annotated TCRs were analysed further at the level of specific ORF or position within ORF. Breadth was defined as the number of annotated unique rearrangements divided by the total number of unique productive rearrangements, and depth was defined as the summed frequency of the annotated unique rearrangements. Two-sided Wilcoxon rank-sum tests were used to compare TCR breadth between groups. Held by TCRdb, this immuneACCESS table contains in-frame sequences only and omits some clones. Under half of the omission traces to an unresolved V gene where checked; the cause of the rest is unknown. V and J calls and clone size are those listed in that table; D and trimming were worked out from the DNA. This sample comprises over 130,000 clones, about nine tenths of them detected only once. Of the sample, 4% to 6% is held by the ten largest clones.

CDR1 and CDR2 are read off the germline V gene as MGHRA and YSYEKL. The CDR3 goes from the cysteine to the phenylalanine over 22 residues. Of the read, only the CDR3 DNA is kept; its 66 bases are in frame from base 1. V ends up 2 bases short and J 1 base short, with an unmatched junction base count of 22. The full study reports these points: Higher spike-specific TCR breadth was observed in Ad26.COV2.S recipients than in placebo recipients (P = 0.0014). Vaccine and placebo recipients had comparable non-spike TCR breadth, which fits with the vaccine containing only spike. After vaccination, substantial breadth of spike-specific CD8+ and CD4+ T cell responses was reported. It was noted by the authors that total T cell responses may have been underestimated by the TCR breadth and depth analyses.

According to the study, the label for this sample's time point signals: individuals recovered from natural SARS-CoV-2 infection. The chain joins TRBV4-1 to TRBJ2-2, and 7 bases in between align with TRBD1. The source was peripheral blood, collected after recovery from COVID-19. The clonotype comes from a human donor who had recovered from COVID-19. Read as DNA, the sequence is TGCGCCAGCAGCCAATTCAAGGGTTTGCTAGGGGGCCATCCTAAGAACACCGGGGAGCTGTTTTTT. It specifies CASSQFKGLLGGHPKNTGELFF.